These 15 T cell receptor beta chains share one sample of origin, sequenced in a study of blood T cells in healthy people across ages. Combining a sample-barcoded 5' primer with a J-beta primer mix, a second PCR ran for roughly 6 to 12 cycles. TCRdb re-analysed the 5' RACE reads in MiXCR, keeping a single row per CDR3 protein. The data contain 650,000 to 700,000 distinct CDR3 sequences, about 50% of them singletons. Sequenced input: blood. Every receptor here comes from a woman older than 75 in good health.

As for this clonotype: A clone one base away is much larger, so this may be a read error. It is likely a read error, because the conserved phenylalanine at the end of the CDR3 is missing. The rearrangement joins TRBV20-1 to TRBJ2-7; a possible D gene is TRBD1 (6 bases). Germline CDR1 is DFQATT and CDR2 is SNEGSKA (reference sequence). The CDR3 runs 15 residues. V was cut by 0 bases and J by 0 bases, with 12 bases left in between. The CDR3 nucleotides read TGCAGTGCTAGAGATTCGAGGGGGACCTCCTACGAGCAGTACCTC. Protein: CSARDSRGTSYEQYL.

In the case of this clonotype: This sequence may be a read error, since a much larger clone differs from it by one base. The chain employs TRBV29-1 and TRBJ2-5; D gene unclear. The J call could be wrong; TRBJ2-7 is a better fit for the DNA end. The CDR3 consists of 11 residues. CDR1 is SQVTM, CDR2 ANQGSEA, per germline. The CDR3 is CSAGVGDEQYF. In DNA form, the CDR3 reads TGCAGCGCTGGGGTTGGGGACGAGCAGTACTTC.

V gene TRBV12-3 or TRBV12-4 combines with J gene TRBJ2-7; TRBD2 matches at 9 bases. This CDR3 has 14 residues. V lost 7 bases to trimming and J lost 4 bases; unmatched junction nucleotides: 8. The CDR3, as DNA: TGTGCCAGCACCTTCAGAGCGGGAGGATACGAGCAGTACTTC. Translation: CASTFRAGGYEQYF.

On this clonotype itself: With a much larger clone just one base away, this may be a read error. V gene TRBV12-3 or TRBV12-4 combines with J gene TRBJ2-5, with D unresolved. The V gene lost 3 bases and the J gene lost 11 bases, with 10 bases spanning the gap. CDR3 length equals 11 residues. CDR3 in DNA: TGTGCCAGCAGTTTCTATGGTGAGCAGTACTTC. Residues: CASSFYGEQYF.

The J gene is TRBJ2-5, the V gene TRBV3-1, with a weak D call TRBD2 (7 bases). The end of the DNA fits TRBJ2-4 better, so the J call may be wrong. The CDR3 is 16 residues long. Germline V gene lookup returns CDR1 LGHDT and CDR2 YNNKEL (reference sequence). CDR3 DNA: TGTGCCAGCAGCCAAGACAGTAGGCGGGGGCGAAACATTCAGTACTTC. Translation gives CASSQDSRRGRNIQYF.

This clonotype was picked up many times. The chain couples TRBV20-1 to TRBJ2-3, with 9 nucleotides matching TRBD2. There are 20 residues in the CDR3. The junction had 28 bases not matched to a gene; V was cut back by 5 bases and J by 7 bases. Germline V gene sequence: CDR1 DFQATT, CDR2 SNEGSKA (reference sequence). CDR3 sequence (DNA): TGCAGTGCTCCCGGATCTAAGATAGCGGGAGTTATTAGGGGTATCTATACGCAGTATTTT. This sequence encodes CSAPGSKIAGVIRGIYTQYF.

The chain is built from TRBV20-1 and TRBJ2-3; D is undetermined. The germline gives CDR1 DFQATT, CDR2 SNEGSKA (reference sequence). The CDR3 is 12 amino acids. V gave up 3 bases and J gave up 2 bases, with 6 bases separating them. This chain's CDR3 is CSASSLTDTQYF. CDR3 in DNA: TGCAGTGCTAGTTCCCTCACAGATACGCAGTATTTT.

The chain is built from TRBV3-1 and TRBJ2-5; a weak D match, TRBD1 (6 bases). Trimming left V 0 bases short and J 1 base short, with 12 bases between. Germline V gene sequence: CDR1 LGHDT, CDR2 YNNKEL (reference sequence). This CDR3 region has 16 residues. In DNA, the CDR3 is TGTGCCAGCAGCCAAGACTGGACAGCCTTCCAAGAGACCCAGTACTTC. Translating it yields CASSQDWTAFQETQYF.

This sequence joins TRBV4-2 and TRBJ1-2, with TRBD1 matching 9 bases. CDR1 is LGHNA, CDR2 YNFKEQ, per germline. V gave up 5 bases and J gave up 5 bases; unmatched junction bases: 9. The CDR3 length is 15 residues. The CDR3 sequence is CASSDRGQGRYGYTF. The CDR3 DNA reads TGTGCCAGCAGCGATAGGGGACAGGGACGGTATGGCTACACCTTC.

CDR3 loop: CASSRRGQGETQYF. The CDR3 DNA reads as TGTGCCAGCAGCCGCAGGGGGCAAGGAGAGACCCAGTACTTC. The V and J genes are TRBV4-2 and TRBJ2-5; the match to TRBD1 covers 8 bases. The germline V gene has CDR1 LGHNA and CDR2 YNFKEQ. The CDR3 contains 14 residues. J lost 4 bases, V lost 4 bases, and 5 bases had no gene match.

This clonotype showed up just once. A much larger clone differs from this one at a single base, so this may be a read error. DNA for the CDR3: TGTGCCAGCGGCCCTGGCGGGAGTAGAAATGAGCAGTTCTTC. Translating gives CASGPGGSRNEQFF. V is TRBV6-2 or TRBV6-3 and J is TRBJ2-1, with TRBD2 identical over 7 bases. The trim removed 8 bases at V and 7 bases at J, leaving 11 bases unmatched. The CDR3 is 14 amino acids. CDR1 is MNHEY, CDR2 SVGEGT, per germline.

The sample holds many counts of this clonotype. The J gene is TRBJ2-7, the V gene TRBV6-5, with 10 bases matching TRBD2. The CDR3 consists of 18 residues. Looked up from germline, CDR1 is MNHEY and CDR2 is SVGAGI. Unmatched junction bases numbered 12, after V lost 4 bases and J lost 0 bases. CDR3 in DNA: TGTGCCAGCAGTTTTACTCCGGGACTAGCGACAACCTCCTACGAGCAGTACTTC. It yields the protein CASSFTPGLATTSYEQYF.

The V call is TRBV19, the J call TRBJ2-2; D gene ambiguous. CDR3 size: 14 residues. Per the germline V gene, CDR1 is LNHDA and CDR2 is SQIVND (reference sequence). Trimming took 1 base from V and 7 from J, leaving 10 bases between them. CDR3 sequence: CASSIARWGGELFF. In DNA, the CDR3 is TGTGCCAGTAGTATAGCTCGCTGGGGCGGGGAGCTGTTTTTT.

The V gene is TRBV20-1, the J gene TRBJ1-6; TRBD1 matches at 9 bases. The CDR3 has 17 residues. CDR1 is DFQATT, CDR2 SNEGSKA, per germline (reference sequence). Germline trimming cut 6 bases from V and 4 bases from J; bases unmatched to any gene: 13. CDR3: CSANTGGGDHYNSPLHF. As DNA, the CDR3 is TGCAGTGCGAATACAGGGGGCGGTGACCATTATAATTCACCCCTCCACTTT.

To note about this clonotype: This could be a read error, since a much larger clone is one nucleotide away. The chain couples TRBV5-1 to TRBJ2-5; D gene ambiguous. The J call may be in error: the DNA end matches TRBJ2-7 better. Germline V gives CDR1 SGHRS, CDR2 YFSETQ. The CDR3 runs 13 residues. CDR3 DNA sequence: TGCGCCAGCATCTTAAATGAAAACTACGAGCAGTACTTC. It codes for CASILNENYEQYF.